One TCR beta chain is described in this entry. Produced via immunoSEQ multiplex PCR; TCRdb's table is partial and in-frame only. The sample includes 250,000 or so clones, 70% to 90% seen only once; the top ten take about 1.3%. The data stem from a study of blood T cell repertoires in COVID-19. Unmatched junction bases numbered 2, after V lost 7 bases and J lost 1 base. This CDR3 contains 14 residues. CDR1 and CDR2 (germline): ENHRY, SYGVKD. The clonotype was recovered from a man older than 75 with acute or convalescent COVID-19. This rearrangement joins TRBV10-3 to TRBJ1-3, with 9 bases lining up with TRBD1. Sequencing input: peripheral blood. CDR3: CAITGTGSGNTIYF. As DNA, the CDR3 is TGTGCCATCACCGGGACAGGGTCTGGAAACACCATATATTTT.